The clone carrying this T cell receptor beta chain occurred a few times. The data stem from a study of blood T cell repertoires in COVID-19. About the study: Samples of COVID-19 (acute and convalescent) were obtained from the United States, Italy and Spain. PBMCs, B-cell-depleted T cells, or T cells provided the cDNA or gDNA that made up the material.

In the original workflow: Amplification of reference gene primers provided the estimated nucleated cell counts. Only in-frame clones appear in the TCRdb table, and some are missing; sequencing was by immunoSEQ multiplex PCR. V, J and clone size are taken as reported in that table, and D and trimming were inferred from the DNA itself. The data contain tens of thousands of clones, over 75% of them singletons. Trimming shortened V by 3 bases and J by 4 bases, and 13 bases separated the two germline ends. Germline-derived CDR1 and CDR2 are SGHKS and YYEKEE (reference sequence). The CDR3 has 14 residues. V is TRBV5-5 and J is TRBJ1-1, with D tentatively TRBD1 (5 bases). Input material: peripheral blood. The source of this sequence is a man aged 50-60 years with acute or convalescent COVID-19. CDR3 sequence (DNA): TGTGCCAGCAGCTCTCAGGGCAAGGGCACTGAAGCTTTCTTT. Protein product: CASSSQGKGTEAFF.